This is a list of T cell receptor beta chains from one sample in a study of human T cells and chemical hapten exposure. TCRdb analysed the RACE reads with MiXCR anew, one entry per CDR3 protein. The table includes approximately 60,000 distinct CDR3 sequences, approximately 9.9% detected once. The specimen comprised whole blood, sampled in connection with sensitization to the hapten diphenylcyclopropenone (DPC). These receptors were collected from a woman younger than 45 with alopecia areata. Some clones in this sample may be carry-over from other donors' samples. CDR3s include the opening cysteine and the closing phenylalanine or tryptophan. A D gene is named only where the DNA matches it firmly. Clone size is shown for a subset of rows, as once, few, many or a class of expanded clone.

>-|TRBJ1-6|TRBV6-2/TRBV6-3|-
CASKPTGEGRSPLHF
TGTGCCAGTAAGCCTACGGGGGAAGGTCGGTCACCCCTCCACTTT
>-|TRBJ1-1|TRBV5-6|-
CASSLAREAFF
TGTGCCAGCAGCTTGGCCCGGGAGGCTTTCTTT
>-|TRBJ2-6|TRBV11-2|many
CASSLITGANVLTF
TGTGCCAGCAGCTTAATCACTGGGGCCAACGTCCTGACTTTC
>-|TRBJ1-6|TRBV15|few
CATSNVDNSPLHF
TGTGCCACCAGCAACGTAGATAATTCACCCCTCCACTTT
>-|TRBJ2-3|TRBV7-2|-
CASSLSYDTQYF
TGTGCCAGCAGCTTAAGTTATGATACGCAGTATTTT
>TRBD2|TRBJ2-1|TRBV20-1|-
CSLSSSGGLYSYNEQFF
TGCAGCCTTTCTTCCAGCGGGGGGCTTTACTCCTACAATGAGCAGTTCTTC
>TRBD1|TRBJ1-2|TRBV7-2|many
CASTFTGANYGYTF
TGTGCCAGCACCTTCACAGGGGCCAACTATGGCTACACCTTC
>TRBD2|TRBJ2-5|TRBV7-8|-
CASSLGGLAAETQYF
TGTGCCAGCAGCCTAGGGGGACTAGCGGCAGAGACCCAGTACTTC
>-|TRBJ2-3|TRBV5-1|few
CASRMSGTYTDTQYF
TGCGCCAGCAGGATGTCGGGCACATACACAGATACGCAGTATTTT
>TRBD1|TRBJ2-2|TRBV5-1|few
CASSSRTGDTGELFF
TGCGCCAGCAGCTCGAGGACAGGTGACACCGGGGAGCTGTTTTTT
>-|TRBJ1-2|TRBV6-6|few
CASSYSGAGYTF
TGTGCCAGCAGTTACTCCGGGGCTGGCTACACCTTC
>TRBD1|TRBJ1-3|TRBV28|few
CASISGGAGSGNTIYF
TGTGCCAGCATTTCAGGGGGCGCCGGCTCTGGAAACACCATATATTTT
>-|TRBJ2-7|TRBV20-1|few
CSAPLVRVREQYF
TGCAGTGCCCCTCTTGTTAGGGTAAGGGAGCAGTACTTC
>-|TRBJ1-4|TRBV12-3/TRBV12-4|many
CASSRSAEKLFF
TGTGCCAGCAGCCGGTCGGCCGAAAAACTGTTTTTT
>TRBD2|TRBJ2-5|TRBV5-1|-
CASSLLGLAGETQYF
TGCGCCAGCAGCTTGTTAGGACTAGCGGGAGAGACCCAGTACTTC
>-|TRBJ1-1|TRBV6-6|many
CASSLQGMNTEAFF
TGTGCCAGCAGTCTACAGGGCATGAACACTGAAGCTTTCTTT
>-|TRBJ1-1|TRBV6-2/TRBV6-3|-
CASSGSHLDTEAFF
TGTGCCAGCAGTGGGTCACACCTCGACACTGAAGCTTTCTTT
>-|TRBJ2-7|TRBV5-1|few
CASSLSLTVYEQYF
TGCGCCAGCAGCTTGTCTCTGACAGTCTACGAGCAGTACTTC
>-|TRBJ2-5|TRBV23-1|-
CASSQLKETQYF
TGCGCCAGCAGTCAGCTTAAAGAGACCCAGTACTTC
>-|TRBJ2-3|TRBV4-1|-
CASSQDSPGADTQYF
TGCGCCAGCAGCCAAGATTCCCCCGGAGCAGATACGCAGTATTTT
>-|TRBJ1-1|TRBV3-1|many
CASSSTPNTEAFF
TGTGCCAGCAGTTCGACACCGAACACTGAAGCTTTCTTT
>TRBD1|TRBJ2-1|TRBV6-2/TRBV6-3|-
CASSLGTGGQNEQFF
TGTGCCAGCAGTCTAGGGACAGGAGGACAGAATGAGCAGTTCTTC
>-|TRBJ1-5|TRBV5-1|-
CASSLAGADNQPQHF
TGCGCCAGCAGCTTGGCAGGGGCCGACAATCAGCCCCAGCATTTT
>TRBD2|TRBJ2-1|TRBV10-3|-
CAMTSGAHNEQFF
TGTGCCATGACTAGCGGAGCCCACAATGAGCAGTTCTTC
>-|TRBJ2-7|TRBV6-1|few
CASSEIQNSYEQYF
TGTGCCAGCAGTGAAATACAGAATAGCTACGAGCAGTACTTC
>-|TRBJ1-3|TRBV4-1|few
CASSPNERYSGNTIYF
TGCGCCAGCAGCCCAAACGAACGGTACTCTGGAAACACCATATATTTT
>TRBD1|TRBJ2-1|TRBV2|-
CASSESRGRGEQFF
TGTGCCAGCAGTGAGAGCAGGGGGCGCGGTGAGCAGTTCTTC
>-|TRBJ2-4|TRBV28|-
CASSFTGPLVQYF
TGTGCCAGCAGTTTTACAGGGCCTCTGGTTCAGTACTTC
>TRBD2|TRBJ2-5|TRBV29-1|few
CSVTLAGAETQYF
TGCAGCGTTACCCTAGCGGGGGCAGAGACCCAGTACTTC
>-|TRBJ1-2|TRBV29-1|few
CSAGSEAAYGYTF
TGCAGCGCTGGGTCCGAGGCCGCCTATGGCTACACCTTC
>-|TRBJ1-1|TRBV11-2|few
CASSFRQSYSMNTEAFF
TGTGCCAGCAGCTTCCGACAGTCGTATAGTATGAACACTGAAGCTTTCTTT
>-|TRBJ2-7|TRBV5-1|-
CASSPVESSGDEQYF
TGCGCCAGCAGCCCGGTTGAGTCTTCAGGGGACGAGCAGTACTTC
>TRBD2|TRBJ2-2|TRBV6-1|few
CAGLAGWNTGELFF
TGTGCCGGCCTAGCGGGGTGGAACACCGGGGAGCTGTTTTTT
>-|TRBJ1-4|TRBV7-6|-
CASSLEPQGSPREKLFF
TGTGCCAGCAGCTTAGAACCCCAGGGGTCGCCTCGAGAAAAACTGTTTTTT
>-|TRBJ2-4|TRBV6-8|many
CASSYQGHIAKNIQYF
TGTGCCAGCAGTTATCAGGGACACATAGCCAAAAACATTCAGTACTTC
>TRBD2|TRBJ2-3|TRBV5-1|many
CASSPGLAGARDTQYF
TGCGCCAGCAGCCCCGGACTAGCGGGGGCGAGGGATACGCAGTATTTT
>-|TRBJ1-1|TRBV28|-
CASSSLLPEAFF
TGTGCCAGCAGTTCTCTACTCCCTGAAGCTTTCTTT
>TRBD1|TRBJ2-1|TRBV6-1|-
CASSEQGARDNEQFF
TGTGCCAGCAGTGAACAGGGGGCGAGGGACAATGAGCAGTTCTTC
>-|TRBJ2-1|TRBV6-2/TRBV6-3|many
CASRGLSSHNEQFF
TGTGCCAGCAGAGGACTCTCCTCCCACAATGAGCAGTTCTTC
>TRBD1|TRBJ1-2|TRBV4-3|many
CASSQEWGRGRGTF
TGCGCCAGCAGCCAAGAGTGGGGCAGGGGGCGAGGCACCTTC
>TRBD2|TRBJ2-7|TRBV7-9|-
CASSWGGGSWSYEQYF
TGTGCCAGCAGCTGGGGCGGGGGAAGTTGGTCCTACGAGCAGTACTTC
>TRBD2|TRBJ2-5|TRBV9|-
CASSVSSGSLFETQYF
TGTGCCAGCAGCGTGAGTAGCGGGAGTTTATTCGAGACCCAGTACTTC
>TRBD1|TRBJ1-5|TRBV7-9|few
CASSTGQPGNQPQHF
TGTGCCAGCAGTACGGGACAGCCGGGCAATCAGCCCCAGCATTTT
>-|TRBJ2-1|TRBV28|-
CASSPPPFWEQFF
TGTGCCAGCAGTCCCCCCCCTTTTTGGGAGCAGTTCTTC
>TRBD1|TRBJ1-1|TRBV18|-
CASSPPMQGGSEAFF
TGTGCCAGCTCACCACCGATGCAAGGGGGCTCTGAAGCTTTCTTT
>TRBD2|TRBJ2-1|TRBV2|few
CASIAGGFSWQFF
TGTGCCAGCATAGCGGGAGGTTTTTCTTGGCAGTTCTTC